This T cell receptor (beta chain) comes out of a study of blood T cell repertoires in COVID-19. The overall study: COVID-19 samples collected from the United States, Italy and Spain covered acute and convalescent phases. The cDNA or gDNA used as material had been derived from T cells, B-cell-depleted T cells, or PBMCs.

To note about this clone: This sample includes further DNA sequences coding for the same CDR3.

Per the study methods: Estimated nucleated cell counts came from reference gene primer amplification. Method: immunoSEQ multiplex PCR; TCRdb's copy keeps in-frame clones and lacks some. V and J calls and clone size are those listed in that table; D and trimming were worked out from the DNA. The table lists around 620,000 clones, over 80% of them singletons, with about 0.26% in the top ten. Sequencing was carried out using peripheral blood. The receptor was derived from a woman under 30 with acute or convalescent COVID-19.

The CDR3 sequence: CAWNRGGYTGELFF. DNA for the CDR3: TGTGCCTGGAATCGCGGGGGTTACACCGGGGAGCTGTTTTTT. V is TRBV30 and J is TRBJ2-2; 7 nucleotides align to TRBD2. Germline CDR1 reads GTSNPN; CDR2 reads SVGIG (reference sequence). J was trimmed by 3 bases and V by 4 bases; bases with no gene match: 5. The CDR3 is 14 residues long.